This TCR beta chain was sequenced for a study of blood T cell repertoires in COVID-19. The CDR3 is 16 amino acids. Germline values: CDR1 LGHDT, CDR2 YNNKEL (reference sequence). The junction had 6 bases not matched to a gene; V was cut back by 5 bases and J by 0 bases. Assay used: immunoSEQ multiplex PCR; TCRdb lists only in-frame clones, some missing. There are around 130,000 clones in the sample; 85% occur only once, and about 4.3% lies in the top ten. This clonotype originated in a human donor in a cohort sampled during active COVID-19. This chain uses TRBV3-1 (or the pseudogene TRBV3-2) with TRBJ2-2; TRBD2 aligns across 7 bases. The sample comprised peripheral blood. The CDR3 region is CASSRGGSTNTGELFF. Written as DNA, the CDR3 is TGTGCCAGCAGCAGGGGCGGGAGTACGAACACCGGGGAGCTGTTTTTT.